The 19 T cell receptor beta chains below all came from one sample that was sequenced in a study of OX40 agonist ivuxolimab in advanced cancers. Only in-frame clones appear in the TCRdb table, and some are missing; sequencing was by immunoSEQ multiplex PCR. Of 30,000 or so clones listed, nearly 85% were seen once; the top ten hold 20% to 25%. The starting material was CD4+ or CD8+ T cells sorted from blood, obtained in a trial of the OX40 agonist ivuxolimab. These receptors were collected from an adult with an advanced solid tumor such as melanoma, head and neck, liver or kidney cancer.

This clone was seen a single time. The chain joins TRBV5-4 to TRBJ2-2; D is perhaps TRBD2 (6 bases). Germline-derived CDR1 and CDR2 are SGHNT and YYREEE (reference sequence). Between the trimmed V and J ends, which lost 2 bases and 2 bases, there was a span of 13 bases. This CDR3 has 16 amino acids. DNA for the CDR3: TGTGCCAGCAGCTTAGAGGGGACTCTAAACACCGGGGAGCTGTTTTTT. Translation: CASSLEGTLNTGELFF.

In DNA form, the CDR3 reads TGTGCCAGCAGTTTATCGACGCTAGCCGGCACAGATACGCAGTATTTT. Its protein product is CASSLSTLAGTDTQYF. This sequence joins TRBV27 and TRBJ2-3, with D tentatively TRBD2 (5 bases). The CDR3 is 16 amino acids. Trimming stripped 0 bases from V and 1 base from J, with 11 bases between. CDR1 and CDR2 (germline): MNHEY, SMNVEV (reference sequence).

The V call is TRBV27, the J call TRBJ2-5; D possibly uses TRBD1 or TRBD2 (6 bases each). The CDR3 spans 16 residues. CDR1 and CDR2 (germline): MNHEY, SMNVEV (reference sequence). V lost 5 bases to trimming and J lost 4 bases, with 20 bases between them. This chain's CDR3 is CASSPLTRGEAETQYF. The CDR3 DNA follows: TGTGCCAGCAGTCCCCTGACTAGGGGGGAAGCAGAGACCCAGTACTTC.

This chain links TRBV4-1 with TRBJ1-1, with D unresolved. This CDR3 is 16 amino acids long. Germline-derived CDR1 and CDR2 are MGHRA and YSYEKL. V dropped 0 bases and J dropped 1 base, with 12 bases sitting between them. The CDR3 is CASSQDRARKNTEAFF. In nucleotides, the CDR3 is TGCGCCAGCAGCCAAGATCGGGCAAGGAAGAACACTGAAGCTTTCTTT.

The chain couples TRBV9 to TRBJ2-6; D remains unclear. V was cut by 4 bases and J by 4 bases, with 15 bases left in between. Germline V gene sequence: CDR1 SGDLS, CDR2 YYNGEE. CDR3 size: 16 residues. The CDR3 DNA is TGTGCCAGCAGCCCCCCCCAGGCACGAGGGGCCAACGTCCTGACTTTC. This gives the protein CASSPPQARGANVLTF.

The chain carries TRBV7-9 and TRBJ2-1; 12 nucleotides align to TRBD2. The CDR3 has 15 amino acids. Trimming removed 5 bases from V and 6 bases from J; junction bases left unmatched: 5. Germline values: CDR1 SEHNR, CDR2 FQNEAQ (reference sequence). The CDR3 sequence is CASSPRTSGVNEQFF. In DNA, the CDR3 is TGTGCCAGCAGCCCCCGGACTAGCGGGGTCAATGAGCAGTTCTTC.

CDR3 DNA sequence: TGTGCCAGCAGCACCCGACAGGGAGGAGAGCAGTACTTC. It encodes CASSTRQGGEQYF. This chain joins TRBV11-3 and TRBJ2-7, with a weak D call TRBD1 (7 bases). V was trimmed by 5 bases and J by 7 bases, leaving 15 bases between them. Germline V lookup: CDR1 SGHNT, CDR2 YENEEA. This CDR3 spans 13 amino acids.

The chain is built from TRBV21-1 and TRBJ2-1; the table assigns TRBD1, which was not confirmed against the DNA. TRBV21-1 is deemed a pseudogene. This CDR3 contains 15 residues. The CDR3 nucleotides are TGTGCCAGCAGCCAGGGACAGGTTGACTACAATGAGCAGTTCTTC. Its protein is CASSQGQVDYNEQFF.

A few counts support this clone. The CDR3 DNA is TGCGCCAGCAGCCAAGAAACGGGGGGGCCCTACGAGCAGTACTTC. Amino acid sequence: CASSQETGGPYEQYF. J is TRBJ2-7 and V is TRBV4-1; 8 positions agree with TRBD2. V lost 0 bases and J lost 2; bases outside the gene matches: 3. This CDR3 is 15 amino acids long. Per germline, CDR1 MGHRA and CDR2 YSYEKL.

The V and J genes are TRBV7-9 and TRBJ2-5, with 7 bases identical to TRBD2. The J call may be faulty, since TRBJ2-7 better matches the DNA end. CDR3 length: 14 amino acids. Germline V gene data show CDR1 as SEHNR and CDR2 as FQNEAQ (reference sequence). The CDR3 nucleotides are TGTGCCAGCAGCTTAGGGACTAGTTTCTACGAGCAGTACTTC. Its protein product is CASSLGTSFYEQYF.

This clone has only a few counts. A read error is possible here, since a much larger clone lies one base away. Distinct nucleotide sequences in the sample also encode this CDR3. The chain combines TRBV27 with TRBJ1-1; TRBD1 is a possible D gene (5 bases). V was clipped by 5 bases and J by 1 base, with 8 bases between them. Per germline, CDR1 MNHEY and CDR2 SMNVEV (reference sequence). This CDR3 spans 13 amino acids. CDR3 bases: TGTGCCAGCAGTATAGGGACGAACACTGAAGCTTTCTTT. Amino acids: CASSIGTNTEAFF.

The chain is built from TRBV28 and TRBJ2-7; D is unclear. CDR3 length: 14 residues. The V gene's germline CDR1 is MDHEN and CDR2 SYDVKM. V lost 2 bases to trimming and J lost 2 bases, with 10 bases between them. CDR3 sequence (DNA): TGTGCCAGCAGTTTACGGGCCGTTACCTACGAGCAGTACTTC. Protein product: CASSLRAVTYEQYF.

The chain links TRBV27 to TRBJ1-5; the D is unclear. The CDR3 sequence is 13 residues long. V was trimmed by 0 bases and J by 6 bases, leaving 6 bases between them. Germline V CDR1 and CDR2: MNHEY, SMNVEV (reference sequence). This CDR3 is CASSLSIRQPQHF. DNA for the CDR3: TGTGCCAGCAGTTTATCGATACGTCAGCCCCAGCATTTT.

This clone was seen a single time. The chain combines TRBV4-1 with TRBJ2-3, with D possibly being TRBD2 (5 bases). The CDR3 runs 13 residues. Trimming removed 6 bases at V and 2 bases at J, with 9 bases between. CDR1 is MGHRA and CDR2 is YSYEKL in the germline V gene. The CDR3 loop reads CASRGRDTDTQYF. In nucleotides, the CDR3 is TGCGCCAGCAGGGGGAGAGACACAGATACGCAGTATTTT.

The chain joins TRBV9 to TRBJ2-5; TRBD1 aligns across 12 bases. The CDR3 extends over 16 amino acids. The V and J ends lost 3 bases and 5 bases, in that order; junction bases with no gene match: 8. CDR1 is SGDLS and CDR2 is YYNGEE in the germline V gene. The CDR3 nucleotides read TGTGCCAGCAGCGCCGGGACAGGGGGCGGTTGGGAGACCCAGTACTTC. Translated: CASSAGTGGGWETQYF.

This chain connects TRBV7-2 to TRBJ2-7; 9 nucleotides match TRBD1. CDR1 SGHTA and CDR2 FQGNSA come from the germline V gene. The CDR3 covers 15 residues. Trimming at V came to 1 base and at J to 7 bases, leaving 8 bases not matched to a gene. The CDR3 loop is CASSLGGQGSWEQYF. DNA for the CDR3: TGTGCCAGCAGCTTAGGGGGACAGGGCTCTTGGGAGCAGTACTTC.

The CDR3 loop reads CASSPGLADYEQYF. CDR3 nucleotide sequence: TGTGCCAGCAGTCCGGGACTAGCGGATTACGAGCAGTACTTC. The chain couples TRBV7-3 to TRBJ2-7; TRBD2 agrees at 11 bases. Per germline, CDR1 SGHTA and CDR2 FQGTGA. The CDR3 consists of 14 residues. V was pared by 6 bases and J by 4 bases, with 5 bases of the junction left unmatched.

The chain recombines TRBV7-9 with TRBJ1-5; a possible D gene is TRBD1 (5 bases). Germline V gene sequence: CDR1 SEHNR, CDR2 FQNEAQ (reference sequence). The CDR3 extends over 14 amino acids. The V gene lost 4 bases and the J gene lost 5 bases, with 12 bases spanning the gap. CDR3 in amino acids: CASSSNRGDQPQHF. The CDR3 coding sequence is TGTGCCAGCAGCTCTAACAGAGGGGATCAGCCCCAGCATTTT.

V is TRBV27 and J is TRBJ1-1; D perhaps matches TRBD1 (6 bases). This CDR3 is 15 amino acids long. Trimming pared 5 bases from V and 8 bases from J, leaving 21 bases between. Per germline, CDR1 MNHEY and CDR2 SMNVEV (reference sequence). The DNA of the CDR3 is TGTGCCAGCAGTCCCGGACAGACCCCCAGCGGGGAAGCTTTCTTT. Protein: CASSPGQTPSGEAFF.